The source of this TCR beta chain is a study of cytomegalovirus exposure and HLA in healthy donors. Study-level results: The likely origin of a cluster of highly shared sequence variants was a sequencing artifact. V- and J-gene trimming of TCR beta was linked (in a later analysis) to a missense DCLRE1C variant. Reports credit the classifier with highly specific, highly sensitive diagnosis of cytomegalovirus status. The authors enumerated roughly 160 TCR beta chains as linked to cytomegalovirus.

Turning to this clone: Antigen unknown.

Vbeta (60) and Jbeta (13) primers were used in the PCR. The table came from immunoSEQ multiplex PCR; TCRdb's copy has only in-frame clones and leaves some out. The table lists 150,000 to 200,000 clones, over 65% of them singletons. V was pared by 1 base and J by 5 bases, with 10 bases between. Germline-derived CDR1 and CDR2 are SGHKS and YYEKEE (reference sequence). The CDR3 sequence is 14 residues long. The chain is built from TRBV5-5 and TRBJ1-5; a weak D match, TRBD1 (5 bases). The receptor's source is a man aged 18 to 35 in good health and CMV-seropositive. The sequenced material came from PBMCs. CDR3 bases: TGTGCCAGCAGCTTGTGGGGCGGTTATCAGCCCCAGCATTTT. Amino acids: CASSLWGGYQPQHF.